Shown below are 23 T cell receptor beta chains from a single sample sequenced in a study of cytomegalovirus exposure and HLA in healthy donors. PCR was performed using 60 Vbeta and 13 Jbeta primers. Profiling relied on immunoSEQ multiplex PCR, and the TCRdb table lists in-frame clones only, not all of them. The table shows around 120,000 clones, with about 75% occurring only once. Sequencing was carried out using PBMCs. These receptors all stem from a man aged 60-69 years in good health and CMV-seropositive.

The chain joins TRBV12-5 to TRBJ2-1, with unresolved D. Germline CDR1 is LGHNT and CDR2 is FRNRAP. This CDR3 is 14 amino acids long. V was clipped by 6 bases and J by 1 base, with 10 bases between them. CDR3 loop: CASGFTESYNEQFF. Here the CDR3 DNA reads TGTGCTAGTGGCTTCACAGAGTCCTACAATGAGCAGTTCTTC.

This clone was counted once. V usage is TRBV5-6 and J usage is TRBJ1-3; 8 bases fit TRBD1. Germline CDR1 SGHDT, CDR2 YYEEEE. The J segment lost 8 bases and the V segment lost 4 bases, leaving 14 bases of the junction unmatched. The CDR3 contains 16 residues. The CDR3 spells CASSPLGQGASDTIYF. The CDR3 DNA is TGTGCCAGCAGCCCCCTGGGGCAGGGGGCGTCGGACACCATATATTTT.

The chain combines TRBV19 with TRBJ2-1; 7 bases are shared with TRBD2. Per the germline V gene, CDR1 is LNHDA and CDR2 is SQIVND (reference sequence). This CDR3 is built from 14 residues. Trimming removed 3 bases from V and 4 bases from J; junction bases left unmatched: 3. The CDR3 loop reads CASSIGTTYNEQFF. The CDR3 DNA sequence: TGTGCCAGTAGTATTGGGACTACGTACAATGAGCAGTTCTTC.

This clone was picked up a small number of times. The rearrangement uses TRBV18 and TRBJ1-1; D is unclear. Deletions cut 4 bases from V and 1 base from J, with 10 bases between. The CDR3 has 14 residues. The germline gives CDR1 KGHSH, CDR2 LQKENI. The CDR3 sequence: CASSQTNGNTEAFF. CDR3 in DNA: TGTGCCAGCTCACAAACTAACGGGAACACTGAAGCTTTCTTT.

For the CDR3, the DNA is TGCGCCAGCAGCCGTCCCGGGACAGGGGAGAGCACTGAAGCTTTCTTT. This sequence encodes CASSRPGTGESTEAFF. This chain connects TRBV5-1 to TRBJ1-1; 10 positions match TRBD1. Trimming took 4 bases from V and 4 from J; bases not matched to a gene: 10. The CDR3 is 16 amino acids. Germline V gene sequence: CDR1 SGHRS, CDR2 YFSETQ.

This clone has just a few counts. This chain connects TRBV2 to TRBJ1-4; D unclear. Germline values: CDR1 SNHLY, CDR2 FYNNEI. The CDR3 length is 13 residues. The V end was cut by 7 bases, the J end by 8 bases, with 14 bases between. This CDR3 reads CASIREALEKLFF. CDR3 DNA: TGTGCCAGCATTCGGGAGGCTTTAGAAAAACTGTTTTTT.

This clone was seen only once. The V and J genes are TRBV7-9 and TRBJ2-2; D possibly corresponds to TRBD1 (6 bases). CDR3 length equals 16 residues. The germline V gene has CDR1 SEHNR and CDR2 FQNEAQ (reference sequence). V shed 6 bases and J shed 2 bases, with 16 bases lying between them. The CDR3 nucleotides read TGTGCCAGCAGTCCTACGGGGACACCCAACACCGGGGAGCTGTTTTTT. It translates to CASSPTGTPNTGELFF.

The rearrangement links TRBV4-1 to TRBJ1-2; D not resolved. CDR1 is MGHRA and CDR2 is YSYEKL in the germline V gene. V lost 2 bases and J lost 5, with 15 bases in between. The CDR3 length is 15 residues. CDR3 protein: CASSQPYGREYGYTF. As DNA, the CDR3 is TGCGCCAGCAGCCAACCCTATGGGAGGGAGTATGGCTACACCTTC.

This clone was detected only once. V usage is TRBV19 and J usage is TRBJ1-2; 7 nucleotides agree with TRBD1. Germline CDR1 LNHDA, CDR2 SQIVND (reference sequence). The CDR3 is made up of 13 amino acids. After removal of 4 bases from V and 8 bases from J, the junction contained 7 bases not matched to a gene. The CDR3 is CASSRGPRGGYTF. The CDR3 bases are TGTGCCAGTAGTAGAGGCCCCAGGGGGGGCTACACCTTC.

This clone was picked up a small number of times. This chain joins TRBV6-1 and TRBJ2-1; maybe TRBD1 (5 bases). V gave up 7 bases and J gave up 6 bases, with 16 bases separating them. CDR3 length: 14 amino acids. Germline V gives CDR1 MNHNS, CDR2 SASEGT. CDR3 sequence (DNA): TGTGCCAGCATCTGGCAGGGTTTAGGCAATGAGCAGTTCTTC. It translates to CASIWQGLGNEQFF.

The chain has TRBV29-1 and TRBJ2-3, with 9 bases matching TRBD1. Per the germline V gene, CDR1 is SQVTM and CDR2 is ANQGSEA. Losses at the gene ends were 8 bases for V and 6 bases for J; bases not matched to a gene: 15. The CDR3 is 15 residues long. The CDR3 loop is CSTRGDREYHDTQYF. In DNA form, the CDR3 reads TGCAGCACGCGCGGGGACAGGGAATATCATGATACGCAGTATTTT.

V gene TRBV6-1 combines with J gene TRBJ1-5; perhaps TRBD1 as D (5 bases). V was cut by 0 bases and J by 6 bases, with 9 bases left in between. Per the germline V gene, CDR1 is MNHNS and CDR2 is SASEGT. This CDR3 is built from 14 residues. The CDR3 region has the DNA TGTGCCAGCAGTGAAGCCAGGGTGGGTCAGCCCCAGCATTTT. It codes for CASSEARVGQPQHF.

The table lists this clone with a few counts. Here the CDR3 DNA reads TGTGCCAGCAGTCGGGGGACCGGGGAGCTGTTTTTT. It codes for CASSRGTGELFF. The chain links TRBV2 to TRBJ2-2, with D tentatively TRBD2 (6 bases). From germline, CDR1 is SNHLY and CDR2 FYNNEI. V shed 5 bases and J shed 5 bases, with 6 bases lying between them. The CDR3 is 12 residues long.

This clone was observed a few times. The V and J genes are TRBV14 and TRBJ2-1, with 7 positions matching TRBD2. V shed 3 bases and J 9 bases; nucleotides not matched to a gene: 8. The CDR3 has 14 residues. The germline gives CDR1 SGHDN, CDR2 FVKESK. This CDR3 is CASSHAAGVGEQFF. CDR3 bases: TGTGCCAGCAGCCATGCGGCGGGAGTCGGTGAGCAGTTCTTC. The complete variable domain, with remaining parts taken from reference TRBV14 and TRBJ2-1, reads EAGVTQFPSHSVIEKGQTVTLRCDPISGHDNLYWYRRVMGKEIKFLLHFVKESKQDESGMPNNRFLAERTGGTYSTLKVQPAELEDSGVYFCASSHAAGVGEQFFGPGTRLTVL.

The DNA of the CDR3 is TGTGCCTGGAGTGTCGGGGGGTCCCAGGCGCAGTATTTT. It yields the protein CAWSVGGSQAQYF. This sequence joins TRBV30 and TRBJ2-3, with 7 bases matching TRBD2. Germline values: CDR1 GTSNPN, CDR2 SVGIG (reference sequence). This CDR3 is 13 amino acids long. V lost 0 bases, J lost 10 bases, and 7 bases stayed unmatched.

The V gene is TRBV2, the J gene TRBJ1-1, with 9 bases aligning to TRBD1. The CDR3 loop spans 12 amino acids. The trim removed 4 bases at V and 10 bases at J, leaving 4 bases unmatched. Germline V gives CDR1 SNHLY, CDR2 FYNNEI. The CDR3 sequence: CASSGTGVGAFF. The CDR3 DNA reads TGTGCCAGCAGTGGGACAGGGGTCGGAGCTTTCTTT.

This chain joins TRBV5-1 and TRBJ2-3, with TRBD1 as a possible D gene (5 bases). The germline CDR1 and CDR2 sequences are SGHRS and YFSETQ. The CDR3 contains 16 residues. V was clipped by 3 bases and J by 3 bases, with 17 bases between them. CDR3 amino acids: CASSSTTTEYTDTQYF. Here the CDR3 DNA reads TGCGCCAGCAGCTCAACCACGACAGAGTATACAGATACGCAGTATTTT.

The chain is built from TRBV21-1 and TRBJ1-5; the DNA was not used to check the table's D call, TRBD1. TRBV21-1 is marked as a pseudogene. The CDR3 contains 15 residues. The CDR3 sequence: CASSKDGQGGQPQHF. The CDR3 coding sequence is TGTGCCAGCAGCAAAGACGGACAGGGCGGGCAGCCCCAGCATTTT.

This clone was seen more than once but under ten times. The chain combines TRBV2 with TRBJ2-7; D is possibly TRBD2 (6 bases). The ends were cut back, 7 bases at V and 5 bases at J, with 18 bases in the middle. This CDR3 spans 14 amino acids. Germline lookup yields CDR1 SNHLY and CDR2 FYNNEI. CDR3 nucleotides: TGTGCCAGCATGACGGGACGGAGGGTTCACGAGCAGTACTTC. This gives the protein CASMTGRRVHEQYF.

This rearrangement joins TRBV5-1 to TRBJ1-1; 9 nucleotides align to TRBD1. This CDR3 comprises 15 residues. Unmatched junction bases numbered 9, after V lost 4 bases and J lost 5 bases. Germline CDR1 and CDR2: SGHRS and YFSETQ. The CDR3 loop reads CASSTTGGGGTEAFF. The CDR3 region has the DNA TGCGCCAGCAGCACCACAGGGGGCGGAGGGACTGAAGCTTTCTTT.

The V gene is TRBV19, the J gene TRBJ2-5; weak D call: TRBD2 (6 bases). Trimming took 5 bases from V and 7 from J, leaving 20 bases between them. The germline gives CDR1 LNHDA, CDR2 SQIVND (reference sequence). CDR3 length: 15 residues. CDR3 region: CASSAQTSTGATQYF. CDR3 bases: TGTGCCAGTAGTGCCCAAACTAGCACCGGCGCGACCCAGTACTTC.

A single count supports this clone. The V gene is TRBV19, the J gene TRBJ2-7; 14 bases are shared with TRBD2. This CDR3 has 16 residues. Germline V gene data show CDR1 as LNHDA and CDR2 as SQIVND (reference sequence). After removal of 3 bases from V and 9 bases from J, the junction contained 10 bases not matched to a gene. This CDR3 reads CASSMGLAGARHGQYF. CDR3 nucleotides: TGTGCCAGTAGTATGGGACTAGCGGGAGCGCGACACGGGCAGTACTTC.

The chain is built from TRBV25-1 and TRBJ2-2; perhaps TRBD1 as D (6 bases). This CDR3 is 14 amino acids long. Germline CDR1 and CDR2: MGHDK and SYGVNS. V lost 6 bases, J lost 3 bases, and 11 bases lay in between. CDR3 sequence (DNA): TGTGCCAGCAGGGAAAACAGGGACACCGGGGAGCTGTTTTTT. Residues: CASRENRDTGELFF.